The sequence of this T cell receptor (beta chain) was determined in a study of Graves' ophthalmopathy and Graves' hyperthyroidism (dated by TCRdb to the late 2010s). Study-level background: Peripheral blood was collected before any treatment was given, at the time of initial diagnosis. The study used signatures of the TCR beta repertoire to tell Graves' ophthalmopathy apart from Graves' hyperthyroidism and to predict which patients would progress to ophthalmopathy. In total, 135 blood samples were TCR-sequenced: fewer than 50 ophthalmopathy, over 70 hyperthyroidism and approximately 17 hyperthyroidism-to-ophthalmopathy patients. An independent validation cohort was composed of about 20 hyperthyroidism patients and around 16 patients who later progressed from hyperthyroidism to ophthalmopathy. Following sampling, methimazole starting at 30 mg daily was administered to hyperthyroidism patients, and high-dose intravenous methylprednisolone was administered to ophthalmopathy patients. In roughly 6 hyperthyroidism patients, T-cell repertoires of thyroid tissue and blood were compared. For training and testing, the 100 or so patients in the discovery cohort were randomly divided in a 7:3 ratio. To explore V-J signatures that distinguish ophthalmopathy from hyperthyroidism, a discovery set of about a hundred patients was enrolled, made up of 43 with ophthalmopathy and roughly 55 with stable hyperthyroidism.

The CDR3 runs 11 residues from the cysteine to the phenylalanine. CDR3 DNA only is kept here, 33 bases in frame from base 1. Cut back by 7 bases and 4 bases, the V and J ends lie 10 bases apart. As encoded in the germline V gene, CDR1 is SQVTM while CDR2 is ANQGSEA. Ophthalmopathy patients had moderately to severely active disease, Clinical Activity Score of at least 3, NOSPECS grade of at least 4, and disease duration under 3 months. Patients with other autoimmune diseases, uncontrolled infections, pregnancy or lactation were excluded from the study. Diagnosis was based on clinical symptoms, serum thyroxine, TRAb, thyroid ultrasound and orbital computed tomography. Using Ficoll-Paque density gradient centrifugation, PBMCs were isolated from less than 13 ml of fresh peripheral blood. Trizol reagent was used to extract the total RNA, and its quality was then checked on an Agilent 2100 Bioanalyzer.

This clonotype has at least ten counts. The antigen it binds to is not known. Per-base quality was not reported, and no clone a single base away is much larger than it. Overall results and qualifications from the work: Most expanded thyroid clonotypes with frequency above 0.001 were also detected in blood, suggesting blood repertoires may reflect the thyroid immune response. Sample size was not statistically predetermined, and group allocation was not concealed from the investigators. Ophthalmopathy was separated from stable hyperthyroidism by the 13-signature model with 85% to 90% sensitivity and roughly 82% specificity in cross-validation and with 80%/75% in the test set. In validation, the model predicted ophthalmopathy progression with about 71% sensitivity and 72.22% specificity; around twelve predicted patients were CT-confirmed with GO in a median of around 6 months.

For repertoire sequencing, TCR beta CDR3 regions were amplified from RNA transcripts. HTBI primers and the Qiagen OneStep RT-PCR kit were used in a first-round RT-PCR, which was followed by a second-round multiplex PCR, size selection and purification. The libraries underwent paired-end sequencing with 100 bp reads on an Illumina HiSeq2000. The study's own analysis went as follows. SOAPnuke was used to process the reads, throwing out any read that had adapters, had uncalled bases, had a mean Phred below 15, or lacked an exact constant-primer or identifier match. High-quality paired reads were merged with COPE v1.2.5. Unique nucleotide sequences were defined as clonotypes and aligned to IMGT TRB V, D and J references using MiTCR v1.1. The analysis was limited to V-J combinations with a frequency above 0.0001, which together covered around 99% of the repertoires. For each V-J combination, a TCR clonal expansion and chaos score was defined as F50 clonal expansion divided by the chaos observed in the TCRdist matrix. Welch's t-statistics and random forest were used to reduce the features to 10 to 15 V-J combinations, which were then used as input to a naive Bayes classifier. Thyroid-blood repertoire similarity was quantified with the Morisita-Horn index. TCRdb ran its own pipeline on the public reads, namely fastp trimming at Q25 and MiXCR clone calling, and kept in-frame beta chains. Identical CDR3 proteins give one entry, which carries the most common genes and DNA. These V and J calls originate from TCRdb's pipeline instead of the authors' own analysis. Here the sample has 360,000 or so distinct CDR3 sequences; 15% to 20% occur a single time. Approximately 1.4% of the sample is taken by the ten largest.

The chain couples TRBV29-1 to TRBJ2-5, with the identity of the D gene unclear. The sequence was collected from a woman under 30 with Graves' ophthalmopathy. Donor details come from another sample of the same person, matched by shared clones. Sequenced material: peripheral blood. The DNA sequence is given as TGCAGCGGTCGAACTGGAGAGACCCAGTACTTC. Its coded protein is CSGRTGETQYF.